Below are 3 T cell receptor beta chains sequenced from a single sample in a study of blood T cell repertoires in COVID-19. This table comes from immunoSEQ multiplex PCR, and its TCRdb copy is limited to in-frame clones, with some not included. The data show under 250,000 clones, around 80% seen once. Specimen: peripheral blood. These receptors originate from a man aged 45-65 years with active or convalescent COVID-19.

V gene TRBV5-1 combines with J gene TRBJ1-1; 11 positions agree with TRBD1. This CDR3 comprises 18 residues. Trimming at V came to 4 bases and at J to 4 bases, leaving 15 bases not matched to a gene. The germline V gene has CDR1 SGHRS and CDR2 YFSETQ. The CDR3 DNA reads TGCGCCAGCAGCCTTTTATACGGGACAGGGGGAGTAGGCACTGAAGCTTTCTTT. Encoded protein: CASSLLYGTGGVGTEAFF.

This clone was seen only a few times. The rearrangement links TRBV9 to TRBJ1-2; no clear D gene. In germline, CDR1 is SGDLS, CDR2 YYNGEE. There are 14 residues in the CDR3. Trimming pared 4 bases from V and 8 bases from J, leaving 18 bases between. The CDR3 region has the DNA TGTGCCAGCAGCCCTAGAGGAGTGTCGGGAGGCTACACCTTC. Amino acids: CASSPRGVSGGYTF.

J is TRBJ2-7 and V is TRBV2; D may be TRBD1 (7 bases). V was trimmed by 6 bases and J by 0 bases, leaving 18 bases between them. The germline CDR1 and CDR2 sequences are SNHLY and FYNNEI. The CDR3 spans 16 residues. CDR3 loop: CASSREATGSSYEQYF. DNA of the CDR3: TGTGCCAGCAGCAGGGAGGCGACAGGGAGCTCCTACGAGCAGTACTTC.